The rows below give T cell receptor beta chains drawn from one sample of a study of vaccination and CD4 T cells after COVID-19. These receptors' targets are unknown. One entry per CDR3 protein, called by TCRdb with MiXCR from the PCR reads. The sample records around 9,700 distinct CDR3 sequences, about a third being singletons. The sample was CD4+ T cells from blood, cultured in vitro. The receptors derive from a human donor in good health. Each CDR3 is given without its conserved first and last residue.

CDR3: ASSLRGAGLSYEQY
V: TRBV28

CDR3: AARTSGSTGELF
V: TRBV24-1

CDR3: ASSLGEYHTDTQY
V: TRBV11-2

CDR3: ASSLDQNNEQF
V: TRBV7-6

CDR3: AWSVLYGGSTEQY
V: TRBV30

CDR3: ASSWTSGYEQY
V: TRBV7-9

CDR3: ASSDPGQGVDGYT
V: TRBV5-1

CDR3: SARDLRENGYT
V: TRBV20-1

CDR3: ASTGGDTQY
V: TRBV7-9

CDR3: ANSIGPNSPLH
V: TRBV6-1

CDR3: ASSRGLALPYEQY
V: TRBV7-9

CDR3: ASSLGFYEQY
V: TRBV7-9

CDR3: SARTGGHIQY
V: TRBV20-1

CDR3: ASSIAGDNEQF
V: TRBV19

CDR3: ASSFIGQTSTDTQY
V: TRBV7-2

CDR3: SASPNRGFGNTIY
V: TRBV20-1

CDR3: SAAASGRASNEQF
V: TRBV20-1

CDR3: ASSPVDRGHTEAF
V: TRBV18

CDR3: ASSPDPNYGYT
V: TRBV27

CDR3: ASSLYHNEQF
V: TRBV7-2

CDR3: ASSFEDPRYQETQY
V: TRBV28

CDR3: ASSLSGGGNQPQH
V: TRBV7-2

CDR3: SARPAYTDTQY
V: TRBV20-1

CDR3: ATSDPARGDAEAF
V: TRBV24-1

CDR3: SAPDQSPEAF
V: TRBV20-1

CDR3: ASSAGTANQPQH
V: TRBV25-1

CDR3: ASRGQGRWVYGYT
V: TRBV27

CDR3: ASSYTGGMYEQY
V: TRBV6-5

CDR3: ASSSGAEGDTQY
V: TRBV27

CDR3: ASSFRVSGANVLT
V: TRBV6-2/TRBV6-3

CDR3: ASATGVPYEQY
V: TRBV27

CDR3: ASSLYNGEAEQF
V: TRBV7-9

CDR3: SARGGGRAPDTQY
V: TRBV20-1

CDR3: ATSSSWSSYEQY
V: TRBV15

CDR3: SATRRDRGSNYGYT
V: TRBV20-1

CDR3: ASTRILASSSYNEQF
V: TRBV19

CDR3: ASSLSGAGGTQY
V: TRBV7-2

CDR3: ASSTPRLAGTGETQY
V: TRBV7-3

CDR3: SARAGMNTEAF
V: TRBV20-1

CDR3: ASSPRTYEQY
V: TRBV7-2

CDR3: ASSLSRPPQGATPVAPQH
V: TRBV11-2

CDR3: ASSPRGGTDTQY
V: TRBV28